Listed here are 2 T cell receptor beta chains from one sample, sequenced in a study of blood T cells in healthy people across ages. PCR was performed a second time for 7 to 11 cycles using a sample-barcoded 5' primer and a J-beta primer mix. TCRdb itself ran the 5' RACE reads through MiXCR, one entry per CDR3 protein. The repertoire holds under 950,000 distinct CDR3 sequences, with around a fifth as singletons. Sequencing input: blood. The receptor set was obtained from a man in his sixties or seventies in good health.

The chain recombines TRBV21-1 with TRBJ2-2; the table's D call, TRBD1, was not checked against the DNA. TRBV21-1 is a documented pseudogene. CDR3 size: 19 residues. CDR3 nucleotide sequence: TGTGCCAGCAGCAAAGGGAATGGGACAGGTAGCCCCAACACCGGGGAGCTGTTTTTT. Its protein is CASSKGNGTGSPNTGELFF.

The table lists this clonotype with a few counts. The CDR3 protein is CASRLPLQSEQFF. For the CDR3, the DNA is TGTGCCAGCAGGCTTCCACTACAGAGTGAGCAGTTCTTC. The chain joins TRBV6-2 or TRBV6-3 to TRBJ2-1; D unresolved. The CDR3 has 13 amino acids. Germline V gives CDR1 MNHEY, CDR2 SVGEGT. V lost 6 bases and J lost 9, with 15 bases in between.